The TCR beta chain described here comes from a study of metastatic and nonmetastatic thyroid tumors. Overall study context: Thyroid patients, malignant and benign, had repertoires compared across blood and tumor or nodule tissue.

This clone has ten or more counts. This sample includes further DNA sequences coding for the same CDR3. In the original analysis: The authors used CDR3 differences across clinicopathological groups to build a distant-metastasis classifier for papillary thyroid cancer. TCRdb reanalyzed the PCR reads with MiXCR. For this entry, the V and J calls and clone size follow TCRdb and not the study's own pipeline. The table includes roughly 38,000 clones, 15% to 20% detected once. Every patient was untreated before thyroid surgery. Germline V CDR1 and CDR2: DFQATT, SNEGSKA (reference sequence). This CDR3 spans 15 amino acids. V was trimmed by 1 base and J by 4 bases, leaving 13 bases between them.

Material: blood. The clonotype was recovered from a female donor with papillary thyroid cancer or a benign thyroid nodule (not recorded which). Some clones in this sample may be carry-over from other donors' samples. The J gene is TRBJ1-4, the V gene TRBV20-1, with D perhaps matching TRBD1 (6 bases). The CDR3 coding sequence is TGCAGTGCTAGAGTAGGGGGGCTGATTAATGAAAAACTGTTTTTT. Encoded protein: CSARVGGLINEKLFF.